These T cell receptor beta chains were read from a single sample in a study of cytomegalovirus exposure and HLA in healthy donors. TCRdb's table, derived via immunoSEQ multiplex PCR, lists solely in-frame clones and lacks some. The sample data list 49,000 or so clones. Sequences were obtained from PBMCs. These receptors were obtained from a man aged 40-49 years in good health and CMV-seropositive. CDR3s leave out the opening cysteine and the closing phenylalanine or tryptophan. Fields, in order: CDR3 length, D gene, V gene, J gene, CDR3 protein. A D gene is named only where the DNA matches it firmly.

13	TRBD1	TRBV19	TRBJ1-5	ASRTPGQGNQPQH
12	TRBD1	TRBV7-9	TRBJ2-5	ASSDTGGRETQY
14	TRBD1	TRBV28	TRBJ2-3	ASSLRGRRGVETQY
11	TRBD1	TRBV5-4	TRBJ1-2	ASSDRGGDGYT
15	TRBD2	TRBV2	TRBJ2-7	ASRGPTTSGRFYEQY
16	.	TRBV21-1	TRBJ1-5	ASSSKVPSWEGYQPQH
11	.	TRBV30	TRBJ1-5	AWSGGGNQPQH
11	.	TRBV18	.	ASSPGGPYEQY
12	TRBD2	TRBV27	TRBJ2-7	ASSSGGDWDEQY
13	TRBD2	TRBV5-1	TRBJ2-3	ASSQTGGQEDTQY
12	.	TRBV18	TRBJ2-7	ASSPLRGSYEQY
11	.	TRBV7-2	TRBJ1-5	ASSLGRGQPQH
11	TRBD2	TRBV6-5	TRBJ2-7	ASSPGTNYEQY
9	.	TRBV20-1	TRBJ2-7	SVPGGYEQY
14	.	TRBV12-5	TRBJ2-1	ASGLVLGAGNYEQF
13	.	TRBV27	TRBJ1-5	ASSLSRGGNQPQH
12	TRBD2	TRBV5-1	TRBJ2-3	ASSSGLAVDTQY
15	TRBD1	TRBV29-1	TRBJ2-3	SVPRNSQGFSTDTQY
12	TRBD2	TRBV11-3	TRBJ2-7	ASSLTSGSSEQY
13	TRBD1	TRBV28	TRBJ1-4	ASSPQGGPNEKLF
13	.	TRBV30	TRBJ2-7	AWSVWTAYSYEQY
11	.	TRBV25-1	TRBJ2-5	ASTRDLQETQY
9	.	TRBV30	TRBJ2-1	ARRLGLEQF
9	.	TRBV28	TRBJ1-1	ASSRQTEAF
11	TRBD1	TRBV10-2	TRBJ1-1	ASSETGTGEAF
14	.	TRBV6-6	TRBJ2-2	ASSYSMTANTGELF
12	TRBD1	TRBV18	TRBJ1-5	ASSLGQGDQPQH
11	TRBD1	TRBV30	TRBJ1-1	AWARQGYTEAF
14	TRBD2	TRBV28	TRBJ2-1	ASSLAGGSSYNEQF
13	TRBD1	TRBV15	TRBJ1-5	ATSRDQGAGQPQH
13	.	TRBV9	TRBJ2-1	ASSVGGGSSDEQF
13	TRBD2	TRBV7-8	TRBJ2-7	ASSLAKGLAGEQY
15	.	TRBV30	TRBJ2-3	AWIRKTGLIPADTQY
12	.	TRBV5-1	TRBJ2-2	ASSFGDYTGELF
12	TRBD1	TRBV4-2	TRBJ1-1	ASSSTGGPVEAF
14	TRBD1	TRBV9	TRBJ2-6	ASSATGAGGANVLT
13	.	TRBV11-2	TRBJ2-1	ASSPGGSSYNEQF
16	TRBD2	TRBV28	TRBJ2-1	ASSLWEPAGGNYNEQF
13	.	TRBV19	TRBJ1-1	ASSRGDRALVEAF
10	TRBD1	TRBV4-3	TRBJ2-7	ASRGTGIEQY
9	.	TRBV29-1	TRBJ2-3	SVDLLDTQY
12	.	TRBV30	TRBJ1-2	AWSVFGAGYGYT
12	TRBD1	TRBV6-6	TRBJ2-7	ASSAGQGLYEQY
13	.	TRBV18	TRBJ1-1	ASSPGGGQNTEAF
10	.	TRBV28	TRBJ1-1	ASSSHPRRHF
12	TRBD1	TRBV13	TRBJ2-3	ASSLVTRGDTQY
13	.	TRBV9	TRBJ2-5	ASSTDTYEAETQY
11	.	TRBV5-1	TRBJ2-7	ASSHDSSYEQY
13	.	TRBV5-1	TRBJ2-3	ASSLGGPSTDTQY
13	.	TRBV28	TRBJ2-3	ASSFIRAGTDTQY
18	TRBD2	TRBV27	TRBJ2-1	ASSFLSGTSGRGEDNEQF
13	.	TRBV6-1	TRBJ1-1	ASSEVTEHNTEAF
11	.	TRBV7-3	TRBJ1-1	ASSSDSISEAF
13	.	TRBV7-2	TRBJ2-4	ASSLSGGAKNIQY
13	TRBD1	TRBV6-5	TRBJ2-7	ASSLGTGYRYEQY